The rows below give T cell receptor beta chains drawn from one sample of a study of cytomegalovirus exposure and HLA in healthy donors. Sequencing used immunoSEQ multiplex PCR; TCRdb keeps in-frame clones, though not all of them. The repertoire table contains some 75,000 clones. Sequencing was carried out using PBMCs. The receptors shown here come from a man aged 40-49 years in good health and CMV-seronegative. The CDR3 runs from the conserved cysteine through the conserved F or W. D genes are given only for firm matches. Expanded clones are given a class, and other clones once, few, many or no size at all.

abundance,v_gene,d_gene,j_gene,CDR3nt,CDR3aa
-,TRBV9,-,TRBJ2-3,TGTGCCAGCAGCGTAAGGTTTGGGCGGGGCACAGATACGCAGTATTTT,CASSVRFGRGTDTQYF
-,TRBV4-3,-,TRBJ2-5,TGCGCCAGCAGCCAAGATATAGGCGGGTCAGGCGAGACCCAGTACTTC,CASSQDIGGSGETQYF
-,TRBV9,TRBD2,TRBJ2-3,TGTGCCAGCAGCCCACGGTCTCCCCGGCCGCGGGAGGGTAGCACAGATACGCAGTATTTT,CASSPRSPRPREGSTDTQYF
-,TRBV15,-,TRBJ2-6,TGTGCCACCAGCAGAGAAGAGGGCTCTGGGGCCAACGTCCTGACTTTC,CATSREEGSGANVLTF
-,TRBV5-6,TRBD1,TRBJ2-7,TGTGCCAGCAGCATTATAGGACAGGGGGCTGCCTACGAGCAGTACTTC,CASSIIGQGAAYEQYF
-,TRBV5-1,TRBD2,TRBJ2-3,TGCGCCAGCAGCTTGGGTGCGGGGGGCGCAGATACGCAGTATTTT,CASSLGAGGADTQYF
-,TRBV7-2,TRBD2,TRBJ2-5,TGTGCCAGCAGCCCAAGACTAGCGGGTGGCCAAGAGACCCAGTACTTC,CASSPRLAGGQETQYF
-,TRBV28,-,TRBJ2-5,TGTGCCAGCAGCCGCCGCATGCGGTCGGGGAAAGAGACCCAGTACTTC,CASSRRMRSGKETQYF
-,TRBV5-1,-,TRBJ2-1,TGCGCCAGCAGCTCCCGGACTTACAATGAGCAGTTCTTC,CASSSRTYNEQFF
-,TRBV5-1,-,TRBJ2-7,TGCGCCAGCAGCTTGACTCACGGAGGGTACGAGCAGTACTTC,CASSLTHGGYEQYF
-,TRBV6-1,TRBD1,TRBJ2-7,TGTGCCAGCAACTTAAACAGGGGTCGGTACGAGCAGTACTTC,CASNLNRGRYEQYF
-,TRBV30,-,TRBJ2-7,TGTGCCTGGAGTGTGTGGACGGGGGAGCAGTACTTC,CAWSVWTGEQYF
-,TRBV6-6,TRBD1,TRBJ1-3,TGTGCCAGCAGTACAGGGGTCGCTGGAAACACCATATATTTT,CASSTGVAGNTIYF
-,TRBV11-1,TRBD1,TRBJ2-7,TGTGCCAGCAGCTTATTTTGGGACAGGGGAATGAACTCCTACGAGCAGTACTTC,CASSLFWDRGMNSYEQYF
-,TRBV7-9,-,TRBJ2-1,TGTGCCAGCAGCTCCGACTTCCCCCCTTACAATGAGCAGTTCTTC,CASSSDFPPYNEQFF
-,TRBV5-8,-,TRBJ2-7,TGTGCCAGCAGCTTGGTTACAGACGAGCAGTACTTC,CASSLVTDEQYF
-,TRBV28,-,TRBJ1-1,TGTGCCAGCAGTTTACCGGGGAGAGACACTGAAGCTTTCTTT,CASSLPGRDTEAFF
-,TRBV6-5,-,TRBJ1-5,TGTGCCAGCAGTTACCCTAAGCCCCAGCATTTT,CASSYPKPQHF
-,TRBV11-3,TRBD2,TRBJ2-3,TGTGCCAGCAGCTTAGAGGCCCCAGCGGGGGGCACAGATACGCAGTATTTT,CASSLEAPAGGTDTQYF
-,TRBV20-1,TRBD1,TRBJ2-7,TGCAGTGGACAGGGGGTCTACGAGCAGTACTTC,CSGQGVYEQYF
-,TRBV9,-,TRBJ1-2,TGTGCCAGCAGCGTAGGACATGGGAACTATGGCTACACCTTC,CASSVGHGNYGYTF
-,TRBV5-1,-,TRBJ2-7,TGCGCCAGCAGCTTCGGGATCGAACCGCGTGAGCAGTACTTC,CASSFGIEPREQYF
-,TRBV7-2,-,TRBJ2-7,TGTGCCAGCAGCTTAAATTCGGGAGCCGAGCAGTACTTC,CASSLNSGAEQYF
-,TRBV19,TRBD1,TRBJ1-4,TGTGCCAGTAGTAGGGGGGACAGGACTCACCCTAATGAAAAACTGTTTTTT,CASSRGDRTHPNEKLFF
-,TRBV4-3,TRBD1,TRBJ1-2,TGCGCCAGCAGCCAAGATACCATGCAGGGGGCTGATGGCTACACCTTC,CASSQDTMQGADGYTF
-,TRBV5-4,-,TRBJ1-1,TGTGCCAGCAGCTTGGGGAGGGGCGATATGAACACTGAAGCTTTCTTT,CASSLGRGDMNTEAFF
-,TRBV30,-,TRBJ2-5,TGTGCCGGGGGGGCAGCGGAGGGCGGAGAGACCCAGTACTTC,CAGGAAEGGETQYF
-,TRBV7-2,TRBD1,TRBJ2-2,TGTGCCAGCAGCTCATGGACAGGGGGGAGGAACACCGGGGAGCTGTTTTTT,CASSSWTGGRNTGELFF
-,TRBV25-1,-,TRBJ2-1,TGTGCCAGCAGTGAATCCAGGAGGAGCTCCTACAATGAGCAGTTCTTC,CASSESRRSSYNEQFF
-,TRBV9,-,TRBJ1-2,TGTGCCAGCAGCGCCTCGGGGGGAGGCTATGGCTACACCTTC,CASSASGGGYGYTF
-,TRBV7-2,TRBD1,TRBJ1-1,TGTGCCAGCAGCCGGGAGGGACAGGGGGACACTGAAGCTTTCTTT,CASSREGQGDTEAFF
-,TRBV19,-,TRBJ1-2,TGTGCCAGTAGTTTTCTGAACTATGGCTACACCTTC,CASSFLNYGYTF
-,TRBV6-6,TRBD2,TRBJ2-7,TGTGCCAGCAGCCCAACCGGGACTAGCGGGGGGTACGAGCAGTACTTC,CASSPTGTSGGYEQYF
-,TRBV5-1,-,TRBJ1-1,TGCGCCAGCAGCCCCTCGACCGGTCGGAGCACTGAAGCTTTCTTT,CASSPSTGRSTEAFF
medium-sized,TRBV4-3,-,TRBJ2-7,TGCGCCAGCAGCCAAGTCCACGGTTACTCCTACGAGCAGTACTTC,CASSQVHGYSYEQYF
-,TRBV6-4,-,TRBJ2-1,TGTGCCAGCAGTCTAGACAGATACAATGAGCAGTTCTTC,CASSLDRYNEQFF
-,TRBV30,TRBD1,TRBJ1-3,TGTGCCTGGAGTGAATGGACAGGGGGCTTATATTTT,CAWSEWTGGLYF
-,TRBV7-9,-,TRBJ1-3,TGTGCCAGCAGCTTCCAGGTCTCTGGAAACACCATATATTTT,CASSFQVSGNTIYF
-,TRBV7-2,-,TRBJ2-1,TGTGCCAGCAGCCCTCAGTATGAGCAGTTCTTC,CASSPQYEQFF
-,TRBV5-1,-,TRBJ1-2,TGCGCCAGCAGCCCAACCCCCGGGTATGGCTACACCTTC,CASSPTPGYGYTF
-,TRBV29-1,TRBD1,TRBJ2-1,TGCAGCGGTCATTCAGGGGGTTACAATGAGCAGTTCTTC,CSGHSGGYNEQFF